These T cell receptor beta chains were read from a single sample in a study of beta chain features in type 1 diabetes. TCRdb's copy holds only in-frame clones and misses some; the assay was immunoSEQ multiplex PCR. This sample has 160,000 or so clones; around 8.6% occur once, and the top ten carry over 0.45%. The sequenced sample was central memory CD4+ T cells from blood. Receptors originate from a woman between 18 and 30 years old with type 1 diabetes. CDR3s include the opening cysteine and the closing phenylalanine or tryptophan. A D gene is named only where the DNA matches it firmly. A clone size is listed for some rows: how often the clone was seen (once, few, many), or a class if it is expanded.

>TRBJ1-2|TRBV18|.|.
CASSPPSGTGGYTF
TGTGCCAGCTCACCACCATCAGGCACTGGGGGCTACACCTTC
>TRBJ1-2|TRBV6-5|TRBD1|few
CASHGQGRSYGYTF
TGTGCCAGCCATGGACAGGGAAGAAGCTATGGCTACACCTTC
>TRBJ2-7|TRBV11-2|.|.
CASSLELLPYEQYF
TGTGCCAGCAGCTTAGAGCTACTTCCCTACGAGCAGTACTTC
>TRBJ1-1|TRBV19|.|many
CASRGATGATEAFF
TGTGCCAGTAGGGGGGCGACAGGAGCCACTGAAGCTTTCTTT
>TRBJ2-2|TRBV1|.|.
CTSSQDVGLAGGPGKGTGELFF
TGCACCAGCAGCCAAGACGTGGGACTAGCGGGAGGGCCGGGAAAGGGCACCGGGGAGCTGTTTTTT
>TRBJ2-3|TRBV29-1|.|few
CSVEEPTRRSMDTQYF
TGCAGCGTTGAAGAACCGACACGGCGATCTATGGATACGCAGTATTTT
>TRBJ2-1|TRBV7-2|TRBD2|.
CASSFGGALANEQFF
TGTGCCAGCAGCTTCGGGGGGGCCTTGGCAAATGAGCAGTTCTTC
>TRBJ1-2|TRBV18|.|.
CASSPQQGSENGYTF
TGTGCCAGCTCACCTCAACAGGGATCCGAAAATGGCTACACCTTC
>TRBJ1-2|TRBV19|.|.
CASTEGGGYTF
TGTGCCAGTACCGAAGGGGGTGGCTACACCTTC
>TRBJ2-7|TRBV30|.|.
CAWSRGGTSYEQYF
TGTGCCTGGAGTAGGGGGGGGACGTCCTACGAGCAGTACTTC
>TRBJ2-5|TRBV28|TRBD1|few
CASSSPGTEETQYF
TGTGCCAGCAGTTCGCCCGGGACAGAAGAGACCCAGTACTTC
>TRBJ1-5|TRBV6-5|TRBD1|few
CASRGTGSNQPQHF
TGTGCCAGCAGGGGGACAGGGAGCAATCAGCCCCAGCATTTT
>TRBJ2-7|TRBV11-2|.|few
CASTQNQGLNEQYF
TGTGCCAGCACCCAAAATCAGGGGCTCAACGAGCAGTACTTC
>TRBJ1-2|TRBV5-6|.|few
CASSLASVNYGYTF
TGTGCCAGCAGCTTGGCCTCAGTCAACTATGGCTACACCTTC
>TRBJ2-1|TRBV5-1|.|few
CASSLDGRNNEQFF
TGCGCCAGCAGCTTGGATGGCAGGAACAATGAGCAGTTCTTC
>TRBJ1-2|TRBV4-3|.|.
CASSQDRGRDGYTF
TGCGCCAGCAGCCAAGATCGGGGGAGGGATGGCTACACCTTC
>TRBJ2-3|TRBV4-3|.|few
CASRGGSTDTQYF
TGCGCCAGCAGGGGGGGTAGCACAGATACGCAGTATTTT
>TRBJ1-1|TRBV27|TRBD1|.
CASRSFRDRAAEAFF
TGTGCCAGCAGATCTTTCCGGGACAGGGCTGCTGAAGCTTTCTTT
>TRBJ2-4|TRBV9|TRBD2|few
CASSVGGAGGPGGDIQYF
TGTGCCAGCAGCGTAGGAGGAGCGGGAGGGCCTGGGGGGGACATTCAGTACTTC
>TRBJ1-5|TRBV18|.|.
CASSHDSYNQPQHF
TGTGCCAGCTCACATGACAGCTACAATCAGCCCCAGCATTTT
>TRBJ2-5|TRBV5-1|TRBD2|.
CASSLGTSGGSRETQYF
TGCGCCAGCAGCCTCGGGACTAGCGGGGGGTCTAGGGAGACCCAGTACTTC
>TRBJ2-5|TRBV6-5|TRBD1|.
CASSLAGTADKHWYF
TGTGCCAGCAGTTTGGCAGGGACAGCCGATAAACACTGGTACTTC
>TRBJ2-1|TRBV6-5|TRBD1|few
CASSEQGAEQFF
TGTGCCAGCAGTGAACAGGGGGCTGAGCAGTTCTTC
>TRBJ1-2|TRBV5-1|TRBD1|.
CASSFSGTGDANYGYTF
TGCGCCAGCAGCTTTTCGGGGACAGGCGACGCTAACTATGGCTACACCTTC
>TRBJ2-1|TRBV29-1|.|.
CSVDRGYNEQFF
TGCAGCGTTGATAGGGGCTACAATGAGCAGTTCTTC
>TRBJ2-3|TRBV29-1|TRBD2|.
CSVELAGGGGTDTQYF
TGCAGCGTTGAGCTAGCGGGAGGTGGGGGCACAGATACGCAGTATTTT